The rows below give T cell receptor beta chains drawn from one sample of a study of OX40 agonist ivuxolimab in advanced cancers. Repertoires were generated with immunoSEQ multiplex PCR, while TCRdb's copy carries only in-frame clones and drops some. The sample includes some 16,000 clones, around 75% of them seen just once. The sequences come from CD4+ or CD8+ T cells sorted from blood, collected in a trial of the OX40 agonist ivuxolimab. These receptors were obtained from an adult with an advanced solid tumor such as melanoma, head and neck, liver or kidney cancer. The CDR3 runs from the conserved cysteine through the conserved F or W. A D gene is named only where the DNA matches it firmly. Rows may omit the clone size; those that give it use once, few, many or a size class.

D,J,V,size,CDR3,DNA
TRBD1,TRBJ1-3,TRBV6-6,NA,CASSPGTGFGNTIYF,TGTGCCAGCAGTCCCGGGACAGGGTTTGGAAACACCATATATTTT
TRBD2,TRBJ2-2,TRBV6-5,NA,CATRLAENTGELFF,TGTGCCACGAGACTAGCGGAGAACACCGGGGAGCTGTTTTTT
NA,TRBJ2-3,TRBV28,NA,CASSTMVAIRGGDTQYF,TGTGCCAGCAGTACTATGGTGGCCATCCGAGGCGGGGATACGCAGTATTTT
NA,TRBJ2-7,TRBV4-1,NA,CASSQLRDGSYEQYF,TGCGCCAGCAGCCAACTACGGGACGGCTCCTACGAGCAGTACTTC
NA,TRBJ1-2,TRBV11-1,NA,CASSGIRDYTF,TGTGCCAGCAGCGGCATCAGGGACTACACCTTC
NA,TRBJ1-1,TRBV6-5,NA,CASRMAWGRGTEAFF,TGTGCCAGCAGGATGGCGTGGGGGAGAGGCACTGAAGCTTTCTTT
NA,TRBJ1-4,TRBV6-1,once,CASTLGEFNEKLFF,TGTGCCAGCACCCTAGGAGAATTTAATGAAAAACTGTTTTTT
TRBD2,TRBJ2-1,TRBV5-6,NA,CASSLKSLAGGNEQFF,TGTGCCAGCAGCTTGAAGTCACTAGCGGGAGGCAATGAGCAGTTCTTC
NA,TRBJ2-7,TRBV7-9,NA,CASSLDLTREQYF,TGTGCCAGCAGCTTAGACCTAACGAGGGAGCAGTACTTC
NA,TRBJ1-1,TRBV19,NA,CASSIVVGNTEAFF,TGTGCCAGTAGTATAGTAGTCGGAAACACTGAAGCTTTCTTT
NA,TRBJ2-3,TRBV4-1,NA,CASSQDRYTQYF,TGCGCCAGCAGCCAAGACAGGTATACGCAGTATTTT
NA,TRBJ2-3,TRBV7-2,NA,CASSPGLGWDTQYF,TGTGCCAGCAGCCCCGGACTGGGGTGGGATACGCAGTATTTT
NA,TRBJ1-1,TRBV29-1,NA,CSVEVPGGAGAFF,TGCAGCGTTGAAGTGCCGGGGGGAGCGGGAGCTTTCTTT
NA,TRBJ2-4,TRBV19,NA,CASSLGKNNIQYF,TGTGCCAGTAGTCTAGGCAAAAACAACATTCAGTACTTC
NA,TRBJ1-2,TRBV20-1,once,CSAREDSRYTF,TGCAGTGCTAGAGAAGACAGTCGCTACACCTTC
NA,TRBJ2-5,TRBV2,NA,CASSDRILGHQETQYF,TGTGCCAGCAGTGACCGAATTTTAGGACATCAAGAGACCCAGTACTTC
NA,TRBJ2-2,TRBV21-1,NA,CASSTTSGANTGELFF,TGTGCCAGCAGCACGACTAGCGGGGCGAACACCGGGGAGCTGTTTTTT
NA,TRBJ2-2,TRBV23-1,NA,CASSQSRGGEVNTGELFF,TGCGCCAGCAGTCAATCGCGTGGAGGGGAGGTGAACACCGGGGAGCTGTTTTTT
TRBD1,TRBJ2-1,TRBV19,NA,CASAGQDYNEQFF,TGTGCCAGTGCGGGACAGGACTACAATGAGCAGTTCTTC
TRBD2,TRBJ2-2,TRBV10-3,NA,CAISESMTSGSLIYTGELFF,TGTGCCATCAGTGAGTCGATGACTAGCGGGAGTTTAATCTACACCGGGGAGCTGTTTTTT
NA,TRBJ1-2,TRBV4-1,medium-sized,CASSQGNGDGYTF,TGCGCCAGCAGCCAAGGAAACGGGGATGGCTACACCTTC
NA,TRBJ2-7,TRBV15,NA,CATSRGLALEQYF,TGTGCCACCAGCAGAGGCCTAGCTCTCGAGCAGTACTTC
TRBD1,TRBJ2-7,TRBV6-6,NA,CASSPTGGVYEQYF,TGTGCCAGCAGCCCTACAGGGGGCGTGTACGAGCAGTACTTC
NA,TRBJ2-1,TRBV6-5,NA,CARPQSVTYNEQFF,TGTGCCAGACCCCAGTCGGTTACCTACAATGAGCAGTTCTTC
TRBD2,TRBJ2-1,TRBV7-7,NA,CASSPGLSNNEQFF,TGTGCTAGCAGCCCGGGACTATCCAACAATGAGCAGTTCTTC
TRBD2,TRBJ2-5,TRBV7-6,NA,CASSLPTSGSEETQYF,TGTGCCAGCAGCTTGCCGACTAGCGGGAGTGAAGAGACCCAGTACTTC
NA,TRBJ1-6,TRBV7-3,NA,CASSLEHVNSPLHF,TGTGCCAGCAGCTTAGAACACGTCAATTCACCCCTCCACTTT
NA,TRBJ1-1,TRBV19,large,CASEPRENTEAFF,TGTGCCAGCGAACCAAGGGAGAACACTGAAGCTTTCTTT
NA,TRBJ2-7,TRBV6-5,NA,CASSYSGPTYEQYF,TGTGCCAGCAGTTACTCGGGACCAACCTACGAGCAGTACTTC
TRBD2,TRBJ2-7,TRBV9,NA,CASSVGTSGGYEQYF,TGTGCCAGCAGCGTAGGGACTAGCGGGGGCTACGAGCAGTACTTC
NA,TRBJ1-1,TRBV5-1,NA,CASSGGQNEAFF,TGCGCCAGCAGCGGAGGACAGAATGAAGCTTTCTTT
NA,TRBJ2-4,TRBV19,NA,CASMAGAGNIQYF,TGTGCCAGTATGGCGGGGGCAGGAAACATTCAGTACTTC
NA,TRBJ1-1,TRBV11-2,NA,CASSLVGGAGNTEAFF,TGTGCCAGCAGCTTAGTAGGAGGGGCCGGGAACACTGAAGCTTTCTTT
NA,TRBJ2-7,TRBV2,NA,CASSEAYEQYF,TGTGCCAGCAGTGAAGCCTACGAGCAGTACTTC
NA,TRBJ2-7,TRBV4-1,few,CASSQDFGTDASEQYF,TGCGCCAGCAGCCAAGATTTTGGGACTGACGCGTCCGAGCAGTACTTC
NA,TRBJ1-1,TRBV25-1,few,CASSASTARTEAFF,TGTGCCAGCAGTGCATCAACTGCTCGCACTGAAGCTTTCTTT
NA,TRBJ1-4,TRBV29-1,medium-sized,CSVPDGDRGKLFF,TGCAGCGTCCCCGACGGAGACCGAGGAAAACTGTTTTTT
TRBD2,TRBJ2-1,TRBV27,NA,CASSKLAGGFHEQFF,TGTGCCAGCAGCAAACTAGCGGGAGGATTCCATGAGCAGTTCTTC
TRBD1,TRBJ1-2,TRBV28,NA,CASSLGQGVRIDGYTF,TGTGCCAGCAGTCTCGGACAGGGGGTCCGTATTGATGGCTACACCTTC
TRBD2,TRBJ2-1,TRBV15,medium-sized,CATRRERASGSSYNEQFF,TGTGCCACCAGGAGAGAGAGGGCTAGCGGGAGTTCCTACAATGAGCAGTTCTTC
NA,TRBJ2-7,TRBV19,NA,CASSISRGPGEQYF,TGTGCCAGTAGTATAAGTAGGGGCCCGGGGGAGCAGTACTTC
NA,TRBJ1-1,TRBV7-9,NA,CASSLEWGMNTEAFF,TGTGCCAGCAGCTTAGAGTGGGGGATGAACACTGAAGCTTTCTTT
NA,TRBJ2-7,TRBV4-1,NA,CASSQDLRGAFYEQYF,TGCGCCAGCAGCCAAGATTTAAGGGGGGCGTTCTACGAGCAGTACTTC
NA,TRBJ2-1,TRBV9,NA,CASSVGFSEQFF,TGTGCCAGCAGCGTAGGTTTTAGTGAGCAGTTCTTC
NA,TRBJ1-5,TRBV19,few,CASSIGSNGNQPQHF,TGTGCCAGTAGTATAGGCAGTAACGGGAATCAGCCCCAGCATTTT
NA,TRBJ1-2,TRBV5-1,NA,CASSTDNYGYTF,TGCGCCAGCAGCACAGATAACTATGGCTACACCTTC
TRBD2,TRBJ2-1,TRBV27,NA,CASSYSGSSYNEQFF,TGTGCCAGCAGTTATAGCGGGAGCTCCTACAATGAGCAGTTCTTC
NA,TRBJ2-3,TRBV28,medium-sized,CASSFPGTSGTDTQYF,TGTGCCAGCAGTTTTCCGGGGACATCAGGCACAGATACGCAGTATTTT
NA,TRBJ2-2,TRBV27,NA,CASSLRLNTGELFF,TGTGCCAGCAGTTTAAGACTAAACACCGGGGAGCTGTTTTTT
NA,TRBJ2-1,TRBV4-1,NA,CASSQEGRNEQFF,TGCGCCAGCAGCCAAGAGGGACGCAATGAGCAGTTCTTC
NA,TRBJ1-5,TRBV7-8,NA,CASSLNEAQHF,TGTGCCAGCAGCTTAAACGAGGCCCAGCATTTT
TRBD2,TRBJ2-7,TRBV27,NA,CASSPGLAAYEQYF,TGTGCCAGCAGCCCCGGACTAGCGGCCTACGAGCAGTACTTC
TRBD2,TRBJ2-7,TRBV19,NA,CASNTGLGGYEQYF,TGTGCCAGTAATACGGGACTAGGAGGCTACGAGCAGTACTTC
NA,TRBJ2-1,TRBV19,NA,CASSIMATASYNEQFF,TGTGCCAGTAGTATAATGGCGACAGCCTCCTACAATGAGCAGTTCTTC
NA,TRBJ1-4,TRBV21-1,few,CASSKRQGASEKLFF,TGTGCCAGCAGCAAAAGACAGGGGGCGAGTGAAAAACTGTTTTTT
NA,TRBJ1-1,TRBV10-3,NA,CAISESKAGFAEAFF,TGTGCCATCAGTGAGTCGAAGGCAGGTTTCGCTGAAGCTTTCTTT
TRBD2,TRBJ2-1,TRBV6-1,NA,CASSELAGVTNEQFF,TGTGCCAGCAGTGAATTAGCGGGAGTTACGAATGAGCAGTTCTTC
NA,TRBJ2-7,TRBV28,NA,CASSLVRGFYEQYF,TGTGCCAGCAGTTTGGTGAGGGGATTCTACGAGCAGTACTTC
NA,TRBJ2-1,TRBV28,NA,CASTPPGTFYNEQFF,TGTGCCAGCACCCCCCCGGGGACTTTTTACAATGAGCAGTTCTTC
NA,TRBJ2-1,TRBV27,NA,CASSLDFYNEQFF,TGTGCCAGCAGTTTGGACTTCTACAATGAGCAGTTCTTC